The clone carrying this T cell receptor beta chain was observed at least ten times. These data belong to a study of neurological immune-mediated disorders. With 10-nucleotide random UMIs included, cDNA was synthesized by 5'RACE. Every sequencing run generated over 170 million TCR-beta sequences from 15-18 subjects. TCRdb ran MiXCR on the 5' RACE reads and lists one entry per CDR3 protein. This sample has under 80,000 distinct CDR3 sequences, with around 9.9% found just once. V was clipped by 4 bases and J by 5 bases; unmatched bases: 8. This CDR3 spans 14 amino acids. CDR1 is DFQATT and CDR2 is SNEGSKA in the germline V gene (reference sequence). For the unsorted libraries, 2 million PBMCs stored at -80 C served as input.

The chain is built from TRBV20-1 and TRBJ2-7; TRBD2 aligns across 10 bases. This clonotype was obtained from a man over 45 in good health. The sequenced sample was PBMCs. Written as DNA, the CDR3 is TGCAGTGCTAAGCTAGCGGGGGCCTTAAACGAGCAGTACTTC. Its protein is CSAKLAGALNEQYF.